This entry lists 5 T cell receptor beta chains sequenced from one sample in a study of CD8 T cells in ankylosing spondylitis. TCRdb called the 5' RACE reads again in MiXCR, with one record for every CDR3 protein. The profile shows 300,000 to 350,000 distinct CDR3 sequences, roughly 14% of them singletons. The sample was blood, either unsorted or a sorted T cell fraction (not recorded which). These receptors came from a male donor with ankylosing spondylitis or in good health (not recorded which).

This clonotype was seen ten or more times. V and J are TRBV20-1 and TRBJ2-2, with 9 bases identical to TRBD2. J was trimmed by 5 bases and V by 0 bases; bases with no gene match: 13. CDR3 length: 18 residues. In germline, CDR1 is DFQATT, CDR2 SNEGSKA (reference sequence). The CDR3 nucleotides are TGCAGTGCTAGAGATCGTACTAGCGGGCATACCAGTACCGGGGAGCTGTTTTTT. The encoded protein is CSARDRTSGHTSTGELFF.

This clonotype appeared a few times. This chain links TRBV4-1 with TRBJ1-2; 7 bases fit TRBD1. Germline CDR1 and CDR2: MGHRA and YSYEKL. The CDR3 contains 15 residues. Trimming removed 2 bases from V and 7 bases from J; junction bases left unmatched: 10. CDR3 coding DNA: TGCGCCAGCAGCCAACCTATTCAGGGGGAGGTTGGCTACACCTTC. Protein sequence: CASSQPIQGEVGYTF.

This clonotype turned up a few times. CDR3: CASSLTWGGRSNEQFF. The CDR3 region has the DNA TGTGCCAGCAGTTTAACGTGGGGCGGGAGATCCAATGAGCAGTTCTTC. V gene TRBV12-3 or TRBV12-4 combines with J gene TRBJ2-1, with 7 nucleotides matching TRBD2. The CDR3 has 16 amino acids. V dropped 2 bases and J dropped 6; count of bases not matched to a gene: 10.

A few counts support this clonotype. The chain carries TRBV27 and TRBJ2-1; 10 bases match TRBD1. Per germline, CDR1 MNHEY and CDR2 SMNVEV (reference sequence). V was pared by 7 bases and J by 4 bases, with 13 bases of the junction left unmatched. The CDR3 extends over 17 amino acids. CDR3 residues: CASNRETGGIRYNEQFF. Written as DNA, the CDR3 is TGTGCCAGCAACAGGGAGACAGGGGGCATCCGTTACAATGAGCAGTTCTTC.

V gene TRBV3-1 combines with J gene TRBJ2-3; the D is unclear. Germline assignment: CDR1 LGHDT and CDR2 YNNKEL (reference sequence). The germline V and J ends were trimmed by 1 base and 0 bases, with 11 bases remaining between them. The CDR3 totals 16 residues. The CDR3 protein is CASSQVLGGSTDTQYF. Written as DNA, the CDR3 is TGTGCCAGCAGCCAAGTTCTGGGTGGTAGCACAGATACGCAGTATTTT.